This TCR beta chain was retrieved from a study of beta chain features in type 1 diabetes. Study-wide background: Regarding age, gender and cell yields, patients proved similar to healthy donors. Sorted cells, 107,917,701 in number, were examined across all samples.

Worth noting for this clone: Its antigen is still unknown. The identical CDR3 is also encoded by other nucleotide sequences in the sample.

The authors reverse transcribed all of the isolated RNA, so sequencing captured expressed TCRB transcripts. Assay used: immunoSEQ multiplex PCR; TCRdb lists only in-frame clones, some missing. The sample has roughly 180,000 clones; around an eighth are singletons. Notes on the study in general: Compared to healthy donors, patients appeared to have naive, central memory and Treg TCRB repertoires that were more alike. Type 1 diabetes patients had fewer VDJ junction insertions and more deletions.

Trimming removed 5 bases from V and 8 bases from J; junction bases left unmatched: 7. Germline lookup yields CDR1 SGHVS and CDR2 FNYEAQ. This CDR3 spans 13 amino acids. The V and J genes are TRBV7-6 and TRBJ1-2; 8 bases line up with TRBD1. Specimen: central memory CD4+ T cells from blood. The sequence was collected from a woman aged 18-30 years in good health. CDR3 protein: CASSPDRVGGYTF. The CDR3 bases are TGTGCCAGCAGCCCGGACAGGGTCGGGGGCTACACCTTC.